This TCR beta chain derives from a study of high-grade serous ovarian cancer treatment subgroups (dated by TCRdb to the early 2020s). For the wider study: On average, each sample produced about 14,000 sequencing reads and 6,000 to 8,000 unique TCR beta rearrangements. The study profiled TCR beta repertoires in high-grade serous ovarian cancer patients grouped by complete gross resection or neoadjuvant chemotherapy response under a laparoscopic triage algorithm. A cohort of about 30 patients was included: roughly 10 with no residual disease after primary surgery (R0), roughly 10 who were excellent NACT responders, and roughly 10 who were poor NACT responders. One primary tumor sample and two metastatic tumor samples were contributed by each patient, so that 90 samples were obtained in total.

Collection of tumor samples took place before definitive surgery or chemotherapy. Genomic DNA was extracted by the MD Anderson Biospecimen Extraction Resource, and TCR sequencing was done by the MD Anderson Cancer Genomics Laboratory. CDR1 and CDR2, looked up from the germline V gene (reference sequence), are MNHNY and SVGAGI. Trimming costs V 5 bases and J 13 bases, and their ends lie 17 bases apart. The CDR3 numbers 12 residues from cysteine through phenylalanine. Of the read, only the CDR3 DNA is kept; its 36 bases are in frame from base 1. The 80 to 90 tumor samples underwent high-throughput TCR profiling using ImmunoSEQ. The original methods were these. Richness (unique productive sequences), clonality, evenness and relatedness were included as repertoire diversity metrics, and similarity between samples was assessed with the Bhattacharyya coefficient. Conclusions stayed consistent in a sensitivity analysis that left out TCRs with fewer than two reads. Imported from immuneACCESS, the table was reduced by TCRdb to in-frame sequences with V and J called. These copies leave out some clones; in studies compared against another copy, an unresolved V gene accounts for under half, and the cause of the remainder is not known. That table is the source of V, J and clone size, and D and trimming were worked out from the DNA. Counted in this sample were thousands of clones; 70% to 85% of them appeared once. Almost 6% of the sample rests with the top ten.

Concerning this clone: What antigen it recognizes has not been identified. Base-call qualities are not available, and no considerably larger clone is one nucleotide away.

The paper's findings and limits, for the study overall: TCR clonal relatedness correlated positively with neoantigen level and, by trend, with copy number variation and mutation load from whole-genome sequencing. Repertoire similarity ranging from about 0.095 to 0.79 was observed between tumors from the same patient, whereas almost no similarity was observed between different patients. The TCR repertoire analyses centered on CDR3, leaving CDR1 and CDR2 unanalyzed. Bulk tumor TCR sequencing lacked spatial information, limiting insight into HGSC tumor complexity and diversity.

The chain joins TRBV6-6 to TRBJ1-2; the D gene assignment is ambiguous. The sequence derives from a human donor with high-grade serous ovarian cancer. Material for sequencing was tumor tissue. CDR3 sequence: CASSGPAMGCTF. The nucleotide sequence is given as TGTGCCAGCAGTGGGCCTGCAATGGGATGCACCTTC.